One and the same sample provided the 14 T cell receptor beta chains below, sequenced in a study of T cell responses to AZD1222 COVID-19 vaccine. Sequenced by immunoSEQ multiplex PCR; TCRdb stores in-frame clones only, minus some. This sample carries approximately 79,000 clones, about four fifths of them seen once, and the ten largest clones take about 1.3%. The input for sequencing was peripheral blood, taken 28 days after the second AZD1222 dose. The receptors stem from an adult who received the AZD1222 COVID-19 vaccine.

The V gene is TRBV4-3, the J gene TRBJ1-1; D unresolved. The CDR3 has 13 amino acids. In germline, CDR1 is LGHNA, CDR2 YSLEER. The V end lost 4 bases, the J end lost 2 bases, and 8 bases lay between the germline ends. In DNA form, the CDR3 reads TGCGCCAGCAGCCTAGGAGGTAACACTGAAGCTTTCTTT. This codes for CASSLGGNTEAFF.

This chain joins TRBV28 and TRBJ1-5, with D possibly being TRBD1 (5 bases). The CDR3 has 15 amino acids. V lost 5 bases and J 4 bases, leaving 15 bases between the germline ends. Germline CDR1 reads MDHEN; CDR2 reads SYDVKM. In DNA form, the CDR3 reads TGTGCCAGCAGTACCGACGGGGGGGTAAATCAGCCCCAGCATTTT. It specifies CASSTDGGVNQPQHF.

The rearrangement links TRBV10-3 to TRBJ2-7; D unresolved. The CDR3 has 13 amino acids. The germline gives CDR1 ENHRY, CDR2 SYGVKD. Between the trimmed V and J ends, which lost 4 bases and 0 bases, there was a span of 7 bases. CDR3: CAISGAGSYEQYF. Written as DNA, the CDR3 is TGTGCCATCAGTGGGGCAGGCTCCTACGAGCAGTACTTC.

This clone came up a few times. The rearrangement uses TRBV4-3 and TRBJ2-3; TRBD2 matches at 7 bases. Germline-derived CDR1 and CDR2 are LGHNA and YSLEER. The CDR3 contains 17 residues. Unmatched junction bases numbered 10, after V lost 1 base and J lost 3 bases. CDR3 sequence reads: CASSQGVGGFGTDTQYF. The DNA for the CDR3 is TGCGCCAGCAGCCAAGGAGTGGGGGGGTTTGGTACAGATACGCAGTATTTT.

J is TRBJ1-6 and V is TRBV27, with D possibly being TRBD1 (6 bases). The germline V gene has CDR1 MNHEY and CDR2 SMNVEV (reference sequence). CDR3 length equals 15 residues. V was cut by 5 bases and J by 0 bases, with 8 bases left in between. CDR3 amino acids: CASSPGASYNSPLHF. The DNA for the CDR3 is TGTGCCAGCAGTCCAGGGGCCTCCTATAATTCACCCCTCCACTTT.

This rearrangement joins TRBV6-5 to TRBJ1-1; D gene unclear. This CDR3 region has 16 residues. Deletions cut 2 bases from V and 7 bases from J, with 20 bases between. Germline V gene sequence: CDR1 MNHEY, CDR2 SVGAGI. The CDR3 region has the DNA TGTGCCAGCAGTTACGAGGGAACGGGAGGATTGCATGAAGCTTTCTTT. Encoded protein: CASSYEGTGGLHEAFF.

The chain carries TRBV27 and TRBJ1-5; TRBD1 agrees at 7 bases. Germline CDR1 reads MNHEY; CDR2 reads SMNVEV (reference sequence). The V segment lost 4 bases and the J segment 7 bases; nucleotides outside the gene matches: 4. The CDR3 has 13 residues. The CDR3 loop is CASSWGQKQPQHF. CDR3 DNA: TGTGCCAGCAGTTGGGGACAGAAACAGCCCCAGCATTTT.

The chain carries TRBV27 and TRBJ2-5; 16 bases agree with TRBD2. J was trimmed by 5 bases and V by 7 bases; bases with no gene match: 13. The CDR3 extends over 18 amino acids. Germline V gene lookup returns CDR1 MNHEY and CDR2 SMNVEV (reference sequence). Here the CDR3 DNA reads TGTGCCAGCAAAGCGACCGGGACTAGCGGGAGGGCCGTCGAGACCCAGTACTTC. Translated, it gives CASKATGTSGRAVETQYF.

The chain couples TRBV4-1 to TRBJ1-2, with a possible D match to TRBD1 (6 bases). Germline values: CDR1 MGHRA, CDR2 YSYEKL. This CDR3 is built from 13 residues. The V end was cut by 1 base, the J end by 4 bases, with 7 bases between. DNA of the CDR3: TGCGCCAGCAGCCAAGGGACAGTCTATGGCTACACCTTC. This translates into CASSQGTVYGYTF.

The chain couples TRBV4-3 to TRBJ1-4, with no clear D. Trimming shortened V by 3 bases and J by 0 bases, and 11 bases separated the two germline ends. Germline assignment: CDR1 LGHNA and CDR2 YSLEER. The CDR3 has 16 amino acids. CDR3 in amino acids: CASSQYGDTTNEKLFF. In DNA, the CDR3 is TGCGCCAGCAGCCAGTACGGGGATACAACTAATGAAAAACTGTTTTTT.

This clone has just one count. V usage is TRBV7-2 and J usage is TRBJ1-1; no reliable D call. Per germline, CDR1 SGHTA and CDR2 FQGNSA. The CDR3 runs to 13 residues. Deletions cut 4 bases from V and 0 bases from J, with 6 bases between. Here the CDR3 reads CASSSSLNTEAFF. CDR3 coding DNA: TGTGCCAGCAGCTCCTCCTTGAACACTGAAGCTTTCTTT.

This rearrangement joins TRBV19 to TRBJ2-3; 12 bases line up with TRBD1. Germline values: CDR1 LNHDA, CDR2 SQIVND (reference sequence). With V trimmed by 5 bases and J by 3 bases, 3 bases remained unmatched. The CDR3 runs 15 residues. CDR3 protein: CASSRDRGLTDTQYF. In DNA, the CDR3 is TGTGCCAGTAGTCGGGACAGGGGGCTTACAGATACGCAGTATTTT.

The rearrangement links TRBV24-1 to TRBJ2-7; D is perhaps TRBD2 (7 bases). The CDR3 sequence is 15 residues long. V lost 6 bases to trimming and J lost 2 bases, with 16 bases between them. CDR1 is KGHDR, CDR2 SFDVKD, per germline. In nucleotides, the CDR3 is TGTGCCACCAGTCTTAGGGGGGGACACCCCTACGAGCAGTACTTC. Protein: CATSLRGGHPYEQYF.

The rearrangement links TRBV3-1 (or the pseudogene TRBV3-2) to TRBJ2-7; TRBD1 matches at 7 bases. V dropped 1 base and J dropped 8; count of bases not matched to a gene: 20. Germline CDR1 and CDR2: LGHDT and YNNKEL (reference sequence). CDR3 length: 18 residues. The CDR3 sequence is CASSQAKGAGAGPHQQYF. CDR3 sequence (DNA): TGTGCCAGCAGCCAAGCCAAGGGGGCCGGTGCAGGCCCCCATCAGCAGTACTTC.